This T cell receptor (beta chain) is drawn from a study of shared clonotypes between healthy human individuals. Study-level information: The plates for each donor numbered three CD4 naive, three CD4 memory, two CD8 naive and one CD8 memory. Study-wide results and limits: It was the non-shared clonotypes that had lower generation probabilities than clonotypes shared by all four donors. A small donor pool kept down the genetic and exposure-history diversity that was represented.

Germline CDR1 and CDR2: SGDLS and YYNGEE. CDR3 length: 14 amino acids. Between the trimmed V and J ends, which lost 6 bases and 2 bases, there was a span of 13 bases. Points on this clone: Antigen specificity is unknown.

CD45RO-negative, CCR7-selected cells formed the naive CD8 fraction, which excluded terminally differentiated effector memory CD45RA+ cells. Clones were sequenced by immunoSEQ multiplex PCR, and TCRdb holds only the in-frame ones, with some missing. The repertoire holds more than 2 million clones, with around 93% as singletons. Material for sequencing was naive CD8+ T cells from PBMCs. The TCR was taken from a young man in good health. Some clones in this sample may be carry-over from other donors' samples. V and J are TRBV9 and TRBJ2-3; D remains ambiguous. CDR3 sequence reads: CASNTGSHTDTQYF. CDR3 in DNA: TGTGCCAGCAATACCGGATCTCACACAGATACGCAGTATTTT.